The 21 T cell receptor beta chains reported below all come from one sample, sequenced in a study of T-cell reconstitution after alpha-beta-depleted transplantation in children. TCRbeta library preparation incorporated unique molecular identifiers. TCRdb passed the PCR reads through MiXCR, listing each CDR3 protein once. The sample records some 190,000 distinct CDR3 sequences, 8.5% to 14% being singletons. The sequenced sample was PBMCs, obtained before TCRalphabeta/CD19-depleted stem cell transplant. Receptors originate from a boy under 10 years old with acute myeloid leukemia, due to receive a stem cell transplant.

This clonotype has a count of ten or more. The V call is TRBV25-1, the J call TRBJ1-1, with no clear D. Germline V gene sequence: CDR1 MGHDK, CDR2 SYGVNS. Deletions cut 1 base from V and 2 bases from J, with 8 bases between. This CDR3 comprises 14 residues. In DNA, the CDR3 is TGTGCCAGCAGTGAATCGGGCGTTAACACTGAAGCTTTCTTT. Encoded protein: CASSESGVNTEAFF.

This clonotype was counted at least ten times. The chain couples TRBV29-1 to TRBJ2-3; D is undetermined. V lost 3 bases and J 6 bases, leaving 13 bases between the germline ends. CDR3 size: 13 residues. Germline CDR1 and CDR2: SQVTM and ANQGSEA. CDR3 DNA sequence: TGCAGCGTTGAGTCGTCATTTACGGATACGCAGTATTTT. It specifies CSVESSFTDTQYF.

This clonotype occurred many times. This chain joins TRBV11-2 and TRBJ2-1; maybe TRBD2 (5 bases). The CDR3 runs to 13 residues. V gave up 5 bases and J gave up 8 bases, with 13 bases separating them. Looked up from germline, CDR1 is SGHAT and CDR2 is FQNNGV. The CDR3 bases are TGTGCCAGCAGCAGCGGTCTTCGGGATGAGCAGTTCTTC. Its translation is CASSSGLRDEQFF.

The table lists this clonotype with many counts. The CDR3 DNA is TGTGCCAGCAGCCCTGGACTAGCGGACCCCTACGAGCAGTACTTC. This codes for CASSPGLADPYEQYF. The chain uses TRBV4-2 and TRBJ2-7; 10 nucleotides match TRBD2. This CDR3 has 15 amino acids. V gave up 4 bases and J gave up 2 bases; unmatched junction bases: 5. Per the germline V gene, CDR1 is LGHNA and CDR2 is YNFKEQ.

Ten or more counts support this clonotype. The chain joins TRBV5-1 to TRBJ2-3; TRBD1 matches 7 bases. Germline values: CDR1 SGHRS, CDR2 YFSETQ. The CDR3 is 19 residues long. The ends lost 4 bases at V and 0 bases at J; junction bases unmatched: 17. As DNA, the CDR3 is TGCGCCAGCAGCGCTTTACCGGGACAGCTTTCACTCAGCACAGATACGCAGTATTTT. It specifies CASSALPGQLSLSTDTQYF. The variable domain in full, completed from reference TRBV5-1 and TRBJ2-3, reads KAGVTQTPRYLIKTRGQQVTLSCSPISGHRSVSWYQQTPGQGLQFLFEYFSETQRNKGNFPGRFSGRQFSNSRSEMNVSTLELGDSALYLCASSALPGQLSLSTDTQYFGPGTRLTVL.

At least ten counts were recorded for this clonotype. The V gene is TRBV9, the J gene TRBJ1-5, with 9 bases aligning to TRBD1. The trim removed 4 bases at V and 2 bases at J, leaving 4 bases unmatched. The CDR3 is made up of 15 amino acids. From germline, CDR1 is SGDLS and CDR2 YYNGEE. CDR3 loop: CASSQTGGGNQPQHF. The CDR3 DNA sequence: TGTGCCAGCAGCCAGACAGGGGGGGGCAATCAGCCCCAGCATTTT.

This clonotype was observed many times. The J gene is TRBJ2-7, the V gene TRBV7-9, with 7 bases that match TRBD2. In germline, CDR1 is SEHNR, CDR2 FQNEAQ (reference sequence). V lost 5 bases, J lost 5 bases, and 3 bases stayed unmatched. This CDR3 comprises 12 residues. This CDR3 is CASSPSGDEQYF. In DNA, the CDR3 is TGTGCCAGCAGCCCCAGCGGGGACGAGCAGTACTTC.

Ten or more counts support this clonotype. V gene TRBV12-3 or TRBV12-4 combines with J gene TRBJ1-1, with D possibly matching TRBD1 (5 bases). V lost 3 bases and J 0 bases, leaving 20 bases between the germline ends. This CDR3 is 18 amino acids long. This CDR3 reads CASSFLLGGGRMNTEAFF. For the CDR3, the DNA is TGTGCCAGCAGTTTCCTTCTAGGTGGGGGACGAATGAACACTGAAGCTTTCTTT.

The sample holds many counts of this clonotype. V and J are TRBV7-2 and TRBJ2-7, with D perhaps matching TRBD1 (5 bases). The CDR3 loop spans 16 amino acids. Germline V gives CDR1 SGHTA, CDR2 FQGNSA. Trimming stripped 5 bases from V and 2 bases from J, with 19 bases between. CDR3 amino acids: CASSPLGEKGPYEQYF. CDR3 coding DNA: TGTGCCAGCAGCCCGTTGGGCGAAAAGGGGCCCTACGAGCAGTACTTC. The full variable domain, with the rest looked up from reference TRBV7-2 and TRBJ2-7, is GAGVSQSPSNKVTEKGKDVELRCDPISGHTALYWYRQSLGQGLEFLIYFQGNSAPDKSGLPSDRFSAERTGGSVSTLTIQRTQQEDSAVYLCASSPLGEKGPYEQYFGPGTRLTVT.

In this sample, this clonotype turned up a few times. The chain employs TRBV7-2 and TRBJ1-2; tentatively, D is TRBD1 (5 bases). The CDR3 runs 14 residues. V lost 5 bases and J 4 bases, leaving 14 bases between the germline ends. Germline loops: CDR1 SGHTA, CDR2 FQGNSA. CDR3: CASSKWDLLYGYTF. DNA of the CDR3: TGTGCCAGCAGCAAATGGGACCTCCTCTATGGCTACACCTTC.

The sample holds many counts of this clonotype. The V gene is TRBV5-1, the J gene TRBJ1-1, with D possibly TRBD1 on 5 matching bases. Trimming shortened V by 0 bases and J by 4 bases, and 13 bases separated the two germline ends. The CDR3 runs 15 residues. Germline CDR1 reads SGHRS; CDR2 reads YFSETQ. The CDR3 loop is CASSLEGPGLTEAFF. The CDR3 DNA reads TGCGCCAGCAGCTTGGAAGGCCCAGGGCTCACTGAAGCTTTCTTT.

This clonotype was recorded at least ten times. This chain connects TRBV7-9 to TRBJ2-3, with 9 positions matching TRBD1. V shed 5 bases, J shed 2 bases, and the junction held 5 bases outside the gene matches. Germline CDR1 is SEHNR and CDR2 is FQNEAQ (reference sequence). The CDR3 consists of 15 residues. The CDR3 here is CASSQTGGHTDTQYF. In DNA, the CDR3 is TGTGCCAGCAGCCAGACAGGGGGGCACACAGATACGCAGTATTTT.

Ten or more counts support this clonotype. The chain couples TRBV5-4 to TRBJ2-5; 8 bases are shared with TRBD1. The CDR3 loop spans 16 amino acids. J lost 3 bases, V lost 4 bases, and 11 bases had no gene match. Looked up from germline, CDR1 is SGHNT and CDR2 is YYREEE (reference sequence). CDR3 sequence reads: CASSVPDRDGEETQYF. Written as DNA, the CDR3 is TGTGCCAGCAGCGTCCCGGACAGGGATGGGGAAGAGACCCAGTACTTC.

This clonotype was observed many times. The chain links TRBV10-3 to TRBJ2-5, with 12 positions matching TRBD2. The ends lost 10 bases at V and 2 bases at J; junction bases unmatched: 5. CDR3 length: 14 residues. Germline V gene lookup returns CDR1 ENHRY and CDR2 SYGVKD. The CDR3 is CATRLAGEQETQYF. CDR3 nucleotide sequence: TGTGCCACCAGACTAGCGGGGGAACAAGAGACCCAGTACTTC.

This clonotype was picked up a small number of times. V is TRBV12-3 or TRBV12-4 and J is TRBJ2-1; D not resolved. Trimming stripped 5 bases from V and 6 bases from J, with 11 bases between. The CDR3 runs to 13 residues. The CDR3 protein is CASSPSRVNEQFF. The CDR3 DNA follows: TGTGCCAGCAGTCCCTCAAGGGTCAATGAGCAGTTCTTC.

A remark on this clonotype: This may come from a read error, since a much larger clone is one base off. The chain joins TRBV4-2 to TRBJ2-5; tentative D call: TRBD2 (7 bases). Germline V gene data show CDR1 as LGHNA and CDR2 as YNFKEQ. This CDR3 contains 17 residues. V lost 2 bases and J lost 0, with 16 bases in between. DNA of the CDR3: TGTGCCAGCAGCCAATCCGGGGGGCCATCAAACCAAGAGACCCAGTACTTC. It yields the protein CASSQSGGPSNQETQYF.

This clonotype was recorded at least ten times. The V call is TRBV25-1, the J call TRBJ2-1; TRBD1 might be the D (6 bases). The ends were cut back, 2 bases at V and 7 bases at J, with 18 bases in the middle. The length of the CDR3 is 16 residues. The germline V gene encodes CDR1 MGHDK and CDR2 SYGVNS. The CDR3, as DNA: TGTGCCAGCAGTGAAGTCTGGGGGCAGGGACGGAATGAGCAGTTCTTC. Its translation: CASSEVWGQGRNEQFF.

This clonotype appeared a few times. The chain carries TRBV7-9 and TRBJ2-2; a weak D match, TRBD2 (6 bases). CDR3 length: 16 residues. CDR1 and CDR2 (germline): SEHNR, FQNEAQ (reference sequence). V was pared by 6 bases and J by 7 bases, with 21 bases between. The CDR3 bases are TGTGCCAGCAGAACCTCCTCGAGGACTATTGGCGGGGAGCTGTTTTTT. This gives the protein CASRTSSRTIGGELFF.

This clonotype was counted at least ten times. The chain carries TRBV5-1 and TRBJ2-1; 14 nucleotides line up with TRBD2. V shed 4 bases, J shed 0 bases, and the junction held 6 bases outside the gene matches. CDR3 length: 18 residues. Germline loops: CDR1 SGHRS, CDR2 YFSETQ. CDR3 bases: TGCGCCAGCAGCCCCAGGACTAGCGGGAGGATCTCCTACAATGAGCAGTTCTTC. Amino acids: CASSPRTSGRISYNEQFF.

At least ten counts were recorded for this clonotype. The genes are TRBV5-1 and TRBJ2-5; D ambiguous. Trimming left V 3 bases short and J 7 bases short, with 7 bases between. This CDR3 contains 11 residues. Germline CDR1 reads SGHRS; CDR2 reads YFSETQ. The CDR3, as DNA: TGCGCCAGCAGCTCGCGTGGGACCCAGTACTTC. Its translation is CASSSRGTQYF. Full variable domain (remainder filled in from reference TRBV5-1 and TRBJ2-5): KAGVTQTPRYLIKTRGQQVTLSCSPISGHRSVSWYQQTPGQGLQFLFEYFSETQRNKGNFPGRFSGRQFSNSRSEMNVSTLELGDSALYLCASSSRGTQYFGPGTRLLVL.

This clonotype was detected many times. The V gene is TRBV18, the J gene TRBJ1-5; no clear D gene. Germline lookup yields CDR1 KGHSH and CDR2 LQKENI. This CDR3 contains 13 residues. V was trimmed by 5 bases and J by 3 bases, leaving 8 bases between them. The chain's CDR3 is CASSRQDNQPQHF. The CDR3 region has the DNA TGTGCCAGCTCAAGGCAGGACAATCAGCCCCAGCATTTT.